This T cell receptor (beta chain) is drawn from a study of T cell changes during pregnancy in multiple sclerosis. The CDR3 is 15 amino acids. J gave up 2 bases and V 4 bases, and 1 base lay outside the gene matches. Germline loops: CDR1 SNHLY, CDR2 FYNNEI. The data were produced by immunoSEQ multiplex PCR, yet TCRdb's version contains in-frame clones alone and is incomplete. The top ten clones hold about 13% of a sample with 20,000 or so clones, 87% of them seen once. Material: CD8+ T cells from peripheral blood mononuclear cells, obtained in the third trimester of pregnancy. The TCR sequence derives from a female donor in good health, enrolled as a control in a pregnancy study. The chain couples TRBV2 to TRBJ2-5, with 13 positions matching TRBD2. The CDR3 DNA sequence: TGTGCCAGCAGTGGACTAGCGGGGGGACAAGAGACCCAGTACTTC. It specifies CASSGLAGGQETQYF. Variable domain in full (rest from reference TRBV2 and TRBJ2-5): EPEVTQTPSHQVTQMGQEVILRCVPISNHLYFYWYRQILGQKVEFLVSFYNNEISEKSEIFDDQFSVERPDGSNFTLKIRSTKLEDSAMYFCASSGLAGGQETQYFGPGTRLLVL.